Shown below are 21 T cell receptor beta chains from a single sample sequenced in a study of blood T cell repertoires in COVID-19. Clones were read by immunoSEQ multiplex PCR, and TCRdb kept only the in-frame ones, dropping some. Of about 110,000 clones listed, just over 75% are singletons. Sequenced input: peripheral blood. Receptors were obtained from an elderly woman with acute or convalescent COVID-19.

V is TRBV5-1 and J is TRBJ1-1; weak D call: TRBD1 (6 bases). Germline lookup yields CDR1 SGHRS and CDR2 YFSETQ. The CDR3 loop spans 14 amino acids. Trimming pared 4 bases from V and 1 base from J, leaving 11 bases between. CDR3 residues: CASSLQGTNTEAFF. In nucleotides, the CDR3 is TGCGCCAGCAGCCTACAGGGTACGAACACTGAAGCTTTCTTT.

As DNA, the CDR3 is TGTGCCAGCAGTTTAGAGGGTAAATCGAACACCATATATTTT. It specifies CASSLEGKSNTIYF. The V gene is TRBV28, the J gene TRBJ1-3, with D uncertain. The CDR3 runs to 14 residues. Germline CDR1 MDHEN, CDR2 SYDVKM. V was trimmed by 2 bases and J by 7 bases, leaving 12 bases between them.

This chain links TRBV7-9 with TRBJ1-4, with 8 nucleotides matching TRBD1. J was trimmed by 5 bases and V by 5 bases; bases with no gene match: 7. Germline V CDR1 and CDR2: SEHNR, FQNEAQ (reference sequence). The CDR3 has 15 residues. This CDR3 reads CASSVGWTGNEKLFF. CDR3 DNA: TGTGCCAGCAGCGTTGGTTGGACAGGGAATGAAAAACTGTTTTTT.

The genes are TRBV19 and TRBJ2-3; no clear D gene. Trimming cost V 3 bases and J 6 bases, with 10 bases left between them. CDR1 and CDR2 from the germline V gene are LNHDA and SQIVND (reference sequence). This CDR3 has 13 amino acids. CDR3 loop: CASSIRAGDTQYF. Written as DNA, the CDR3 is TGTGCCAGTAGTATTCGAGCAGGCGATACGCAGTATTTT.

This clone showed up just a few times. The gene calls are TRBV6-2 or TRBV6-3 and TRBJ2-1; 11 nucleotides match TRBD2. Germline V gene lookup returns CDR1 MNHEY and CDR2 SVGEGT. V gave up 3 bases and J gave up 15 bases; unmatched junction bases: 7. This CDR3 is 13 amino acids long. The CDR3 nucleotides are TGTGCCAGCAGTTATAGCGGGAGGGCGTTTTGGTTCTTC. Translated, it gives CASSYSGRAFWFF.

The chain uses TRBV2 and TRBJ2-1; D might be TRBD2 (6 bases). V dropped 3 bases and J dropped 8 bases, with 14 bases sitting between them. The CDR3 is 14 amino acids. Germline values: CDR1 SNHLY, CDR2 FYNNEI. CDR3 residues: CASSDLRDLDEQFF. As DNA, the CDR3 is TGTGCCAGCAGTGATCTAAGGGACTTAGATGAGCAGTTCTTC.

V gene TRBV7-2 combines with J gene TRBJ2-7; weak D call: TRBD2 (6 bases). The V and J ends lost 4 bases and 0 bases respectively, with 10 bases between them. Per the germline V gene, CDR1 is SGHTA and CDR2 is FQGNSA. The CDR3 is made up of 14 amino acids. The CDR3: CASSSVGGSYEQYF. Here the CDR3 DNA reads TGTGCCAGCAGCTCCGTGGGGGGCTCCTACGAGCAGTACTTC. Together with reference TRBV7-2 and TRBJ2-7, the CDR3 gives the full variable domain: GAGVSQSPSNKVTEKGKDVELRCDPISGHTALYWYRQSLGQGLEFLIYFQGNSAPDKSGLPSDRFSAERTGGSVSTLTIQRTQQEDSAVYLCASSSVGGSYEQYFGPGTRLTVT.

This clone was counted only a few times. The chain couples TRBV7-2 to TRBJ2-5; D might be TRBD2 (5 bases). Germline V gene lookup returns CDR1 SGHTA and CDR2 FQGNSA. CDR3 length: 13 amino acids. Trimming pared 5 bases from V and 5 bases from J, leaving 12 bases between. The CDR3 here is CASSVSAGETQYF. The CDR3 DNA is TGTGCCAGCAGCGTTAGCGCCGGGGAGACCCAGTACTTC.

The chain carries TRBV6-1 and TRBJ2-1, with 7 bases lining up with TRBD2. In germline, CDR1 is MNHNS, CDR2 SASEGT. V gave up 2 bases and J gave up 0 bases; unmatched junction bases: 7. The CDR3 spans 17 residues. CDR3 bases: TGTGCCAGCAGTGAAAAGTTCGGCGGGGGCTCCTACAATGAGCAGTTCTTC. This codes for CASSEKFGGGSYNEQFF.

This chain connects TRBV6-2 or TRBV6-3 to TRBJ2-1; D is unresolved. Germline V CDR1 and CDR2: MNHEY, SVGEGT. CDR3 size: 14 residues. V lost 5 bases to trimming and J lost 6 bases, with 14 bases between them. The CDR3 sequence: CASSSPSGPNEQFF. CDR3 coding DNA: TGTGCCAGCAGTAGCCCCTCCGGTCCCAATGAGCAGTTCTTC.

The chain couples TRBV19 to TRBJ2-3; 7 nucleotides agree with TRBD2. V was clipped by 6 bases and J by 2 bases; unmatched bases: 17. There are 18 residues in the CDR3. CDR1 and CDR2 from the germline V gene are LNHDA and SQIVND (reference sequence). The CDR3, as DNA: TGTGCCAGTAGCAATAGGGGACTATTGGGGCTCTCCACAGATACGCAGTATTTT. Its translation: CASSNRGLLGLSTDTQYF.

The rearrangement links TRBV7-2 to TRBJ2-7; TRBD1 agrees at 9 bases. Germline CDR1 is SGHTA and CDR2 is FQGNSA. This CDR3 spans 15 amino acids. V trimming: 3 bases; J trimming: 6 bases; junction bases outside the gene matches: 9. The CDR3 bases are TGTGCCAGCAGCTTGGGGGGGACAGGGATAGGCGAGCAGTACTTC. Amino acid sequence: CASSLGGTGIGEQYF.

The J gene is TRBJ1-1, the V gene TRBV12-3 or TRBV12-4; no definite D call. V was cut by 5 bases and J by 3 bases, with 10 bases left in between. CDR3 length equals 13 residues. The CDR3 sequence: CASSPRGYTEAFF. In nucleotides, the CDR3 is TGTGCCAGCAGTCCCCGGGGTTACACTGAAGCTTTCTTT.

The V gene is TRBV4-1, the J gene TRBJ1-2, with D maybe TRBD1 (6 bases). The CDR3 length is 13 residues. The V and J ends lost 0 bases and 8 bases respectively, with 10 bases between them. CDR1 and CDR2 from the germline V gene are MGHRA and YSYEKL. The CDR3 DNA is TGCGCCAGCAGCCAAGAACAGGGTGTGGGCTACACCTTC. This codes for CASSQEQGVGYTF.

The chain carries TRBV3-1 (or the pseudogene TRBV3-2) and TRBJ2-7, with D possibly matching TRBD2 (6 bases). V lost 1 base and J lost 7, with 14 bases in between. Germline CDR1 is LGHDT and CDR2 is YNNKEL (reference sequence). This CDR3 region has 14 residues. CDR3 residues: CASSQGLTAGEQYF. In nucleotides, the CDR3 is TGTGCCAGCAGCCAAGGGTTGACGGCGGGAGAGCAGTACTTC.

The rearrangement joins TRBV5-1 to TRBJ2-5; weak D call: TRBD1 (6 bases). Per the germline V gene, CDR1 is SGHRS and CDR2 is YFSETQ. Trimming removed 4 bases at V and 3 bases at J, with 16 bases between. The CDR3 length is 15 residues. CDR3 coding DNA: TGCGCCAGCAGCCTCCAGACAGGATTTGAAGAGACCCAGTACTTC. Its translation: CASSLQTGFEETQYF.

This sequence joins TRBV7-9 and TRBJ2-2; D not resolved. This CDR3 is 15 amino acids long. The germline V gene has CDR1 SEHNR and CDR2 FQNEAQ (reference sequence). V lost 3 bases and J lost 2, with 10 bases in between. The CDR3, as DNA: TGTGCCAGCAGCTTCTCCAGCGCCAACACCGGGGAGCTGTTTTTT. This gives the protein CASSFSSANTGELFF. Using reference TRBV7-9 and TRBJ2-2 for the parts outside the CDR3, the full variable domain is DTGVSQNPRHKITKRGQNVTFRCDPISEHNRLYWYRQTLGQGPEFLTYFQNEAQLEKSRLLSDRFSAERPKGSFSTLEIQRTEQGDSAMYLCASSFSSANTGELFFGEGSRLTVL.

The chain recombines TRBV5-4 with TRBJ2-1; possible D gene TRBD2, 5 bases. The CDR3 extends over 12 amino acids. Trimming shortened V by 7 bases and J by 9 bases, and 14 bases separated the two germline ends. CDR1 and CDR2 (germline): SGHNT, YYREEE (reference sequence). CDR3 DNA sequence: TGTGCCAGCCGAAAGACCGAGGGTGAGCAGTTCTTC. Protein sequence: CASRKTEGEQFF.

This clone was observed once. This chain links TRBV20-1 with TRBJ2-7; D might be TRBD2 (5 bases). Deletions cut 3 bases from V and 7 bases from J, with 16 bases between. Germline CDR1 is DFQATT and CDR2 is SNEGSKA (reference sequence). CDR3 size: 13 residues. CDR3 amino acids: CSASVSVKKEQYF. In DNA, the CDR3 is TGCAGTGCTAGTGTTAGCGTGAAGAAAGAGCAGTACTTC.

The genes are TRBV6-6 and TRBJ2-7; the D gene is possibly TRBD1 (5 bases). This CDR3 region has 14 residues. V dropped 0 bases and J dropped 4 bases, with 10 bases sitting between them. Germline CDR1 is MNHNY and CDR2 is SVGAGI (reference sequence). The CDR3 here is CASSYSQGLYEQYF. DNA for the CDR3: TGTGCCAGCAGTTACTCGCAGGGTCTGTACGAGCAGTACTTC.

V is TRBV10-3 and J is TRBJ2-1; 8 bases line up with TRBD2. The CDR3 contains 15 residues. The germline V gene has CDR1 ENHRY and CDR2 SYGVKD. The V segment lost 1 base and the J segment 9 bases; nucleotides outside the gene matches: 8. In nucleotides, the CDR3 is TGTGCCATCAGTGAGTACCCCCTCAGCGGGGGTGAGCAGTTCTTC. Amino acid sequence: CAISEYPLSGGEQFF.